This passage covers 4 T cell receptor beta chains from one sample sequenced in a study of CD8+ T cells in alopecia areata. After isolation, RNA underwent reverse transcription to generate cDNA as the sequencing template. Measured with immunoSEQ multiplex PCR; TCRdb has only the in-frame clones, and not every one. The sample holds 140,000 to 150,000 clones, around 60% seen once. This specimen consisted of CD4+ T cells sorted from blood, obtained at week 0. Receptors were obtained from a human donor with alopecia areata.

Only a few counts were recorded for this clone. This chain joins TRBV4-3 and TRBJ1-1; D is unresolved. CDR3 length: 13 amino acids. Per germline, CDR1 LGHNA and CDR2 YSLEER. V was cut by 3 bases and J by 3 bases, with 8 bases left in between. The CDR3 reads CASSQRKDTEAFF. DNA for the CDR3: TGCGCCAGCAGCCAGAGAAAGGACACTGAAGCTTTCTTT.

The gene calls are TRBV2 and TRBJ2-2; D is ambiguous. Germline V CDR1 and CDR2: SNHLY, FYNNEI. This CDR3 has 14 residues. V was clipped by 0 bases and J by 8 bases, with 10 bases between them. The CDR3 DNA is TGTGCCAGCAGTGAAGCCCCGGCCACAGGGGAGCTGTTTTTT. Its protein product is CASSEAPATGELFF.

The V call is TRBV30, the J call TRBJ2-3, with D possibly being TRBD1 or TRBD2 (6 bases each). The CDR3 has 14 residues. Germline lookup yields CDR1 GTSNPN and CDR2 SVGIG (reference sequence). V lost 6 bases and J 1 base, leaving 14 bases between the germline ends. The CDR3: CACPVGGGTDTQYF. The CDR3 DNA is TGTGCCTGCCCCGTGGGGGGCGGCACAGATACGCAGTATTTT.

J is TRBJ1-2 and V is TRBV29-1, with TRBD1 matching over 8 bases. CDR1 is SQVTM, CDR2 ANQGSEA, per germline. With 6 bases clipped from V and 4 bases from J, the junction kept 13 bases outside the gene matches. The CDR3 runs to 15 residues. In nucleotides, the CDR3 is TGCAGCGTCGATCGGACAGGGTACAAAGGCTATGGCTACACCTTC. Its protein is CSVDRTGYKGYGYTF.